This T cell receptor beta chain was captured by sequencing in a study of vaccination effects on CD4 cells after COVID-19. General study findings and limits: Researchers reported few convalescent patients and no early post-infection timepoints in the study. Marked clonal contraction of both clone types appeared late after vaccination.

Trimming took off 0 bases at V and 3 bases at J, with 6 bases between the two ends. The V gene's germline CDR1 is GTSNPN and CDR2 SVGIG (reference sequence). The CDR3 has 13 residues. This clone was observed a single time. Its antigen is still unknown. This table comes from immunoSEQ multiplex PCR, and its TCRdb copy is limited to in-frame clones, with some not included. The sample lists tens of thousands of clones, around 74% occurring once. The ViraFEST assay expanded antigen-specific CD4+ T cells with viral peptide pools before sequencing. Researchers isolated CD4+ T cells once around 11 days of culture had elapsed. Participants completed two doses of the BNT162b2 or mRNA-1273 vaccine.

This chain connects TRBV30 to TRBJ1-5, with D hard to call. The sample consisted of CD4+ T cells from PBMCs cultured with HCoV-229E spike peptides, taken after COVID-19 vaccination. The receptor was derived from a human donor who received a COVID-19 vaccine. The CDR3 bases are TGTGCCTGGAGTGTAAATGACAATCAGCCCCAGCATTTT. Translation: CAWSVNDNQPQHF.